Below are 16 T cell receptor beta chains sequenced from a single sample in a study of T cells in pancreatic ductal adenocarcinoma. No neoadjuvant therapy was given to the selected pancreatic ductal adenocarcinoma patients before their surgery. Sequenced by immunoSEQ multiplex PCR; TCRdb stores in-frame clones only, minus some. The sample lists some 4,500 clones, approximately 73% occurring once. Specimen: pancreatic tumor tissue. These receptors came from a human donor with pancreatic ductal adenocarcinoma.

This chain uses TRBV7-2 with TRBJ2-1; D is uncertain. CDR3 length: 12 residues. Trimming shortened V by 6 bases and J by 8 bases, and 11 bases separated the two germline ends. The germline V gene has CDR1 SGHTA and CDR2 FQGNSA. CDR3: CASRRAGDEQFF. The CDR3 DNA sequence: TGTGCCAGCAGACGAGCTGGGGATGAGCAGTTCTTC.

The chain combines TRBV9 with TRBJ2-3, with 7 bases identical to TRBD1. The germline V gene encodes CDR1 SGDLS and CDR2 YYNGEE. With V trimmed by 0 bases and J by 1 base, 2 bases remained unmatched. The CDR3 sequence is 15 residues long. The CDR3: CASSVEGTGTDTQYF. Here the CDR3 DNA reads TGTGCCAGCAGCGTAGAAGGGACAGGCACAGATACGCAGTATTTT.

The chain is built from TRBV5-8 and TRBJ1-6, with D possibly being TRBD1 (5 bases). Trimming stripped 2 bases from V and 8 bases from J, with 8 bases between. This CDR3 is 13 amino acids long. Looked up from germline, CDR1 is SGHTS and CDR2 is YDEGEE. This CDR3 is CASSLFRDSPLHF. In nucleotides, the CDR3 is TGTGCCAGCAGCTTATTCAGGGATTCACCCCTCCACTTT.

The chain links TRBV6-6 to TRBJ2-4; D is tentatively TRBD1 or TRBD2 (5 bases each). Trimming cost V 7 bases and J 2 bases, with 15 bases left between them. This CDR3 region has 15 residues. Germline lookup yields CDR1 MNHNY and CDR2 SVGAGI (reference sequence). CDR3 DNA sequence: TGTGCCAGCAAGGGGAGTGTTCTGACCAAAAACATTCAGTACTTC. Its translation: CASKGSVLTKNIQYF.

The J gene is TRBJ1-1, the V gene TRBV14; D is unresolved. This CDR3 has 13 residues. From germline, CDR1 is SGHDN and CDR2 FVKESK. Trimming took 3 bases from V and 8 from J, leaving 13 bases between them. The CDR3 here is CASSQGDGREAFF. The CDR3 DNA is TGTGCCAGCAGCCAGGGCGACGGTCGAGAAGCTTTCTTT.

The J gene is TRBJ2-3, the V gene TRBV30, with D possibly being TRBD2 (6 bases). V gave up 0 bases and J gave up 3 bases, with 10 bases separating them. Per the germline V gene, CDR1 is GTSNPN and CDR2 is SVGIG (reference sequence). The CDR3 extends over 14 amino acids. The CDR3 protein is CAWSVSSGTDTQYF. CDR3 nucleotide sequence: TGTGCCTGGAGTGTATCGAGCGGGACAGATACGCAGTATTTT.

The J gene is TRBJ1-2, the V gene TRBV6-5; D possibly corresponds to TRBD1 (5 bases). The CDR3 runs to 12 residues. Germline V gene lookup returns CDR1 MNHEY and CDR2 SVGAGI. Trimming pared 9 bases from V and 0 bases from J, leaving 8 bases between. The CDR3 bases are TGTGCCAGTACGACAGCTAACTATGGCTACACCTTC. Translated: CASTTANYGYTF.

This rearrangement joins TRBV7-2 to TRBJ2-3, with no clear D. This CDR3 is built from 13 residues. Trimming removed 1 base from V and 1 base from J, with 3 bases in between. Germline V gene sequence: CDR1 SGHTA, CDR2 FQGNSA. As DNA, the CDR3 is TGTGCCAGCAGCTTAGGGGGCACAGATACGCAGTATTTT. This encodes CASSLGGTDTQYF. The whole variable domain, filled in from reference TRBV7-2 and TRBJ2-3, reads GAGVSQSPSNKVTEKGKDVELRCDPISGHTALYWYRQSLGQGLEFLIYFQGNSAPDKSGLPSDRFSAERTGGSVSTLTIQRTQQEDSAVYLCASSLGGTDTQYFGPGTRLTVL.

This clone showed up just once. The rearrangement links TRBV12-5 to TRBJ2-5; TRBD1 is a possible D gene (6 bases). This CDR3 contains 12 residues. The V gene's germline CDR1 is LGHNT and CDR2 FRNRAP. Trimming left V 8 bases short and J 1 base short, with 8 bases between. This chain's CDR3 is CASQDSQETQYF. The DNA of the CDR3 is TGTGCTAGTCAGGACAGCCAAGAGACCCAGTACTTC. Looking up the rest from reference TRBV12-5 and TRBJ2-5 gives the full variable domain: DARVTQTPRHKVTEMGQEVTMRCQPILGHNTVFWYRQTMMQGLELLAYFRNRAPLDDSGMPKDRFSAEMPDATLATLKIQPSEPRDSAVYFCASQDSQETQYFGPGTRLLVL.

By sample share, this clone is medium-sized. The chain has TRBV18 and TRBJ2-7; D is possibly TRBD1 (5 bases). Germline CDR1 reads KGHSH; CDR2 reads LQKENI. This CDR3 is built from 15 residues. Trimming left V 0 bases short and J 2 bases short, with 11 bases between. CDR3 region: CASSPPWQGTYEQYF. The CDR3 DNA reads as TGTGCCAGCTCACCACCTTGGCAGGGAACCTACGAGCAGTACTTC.

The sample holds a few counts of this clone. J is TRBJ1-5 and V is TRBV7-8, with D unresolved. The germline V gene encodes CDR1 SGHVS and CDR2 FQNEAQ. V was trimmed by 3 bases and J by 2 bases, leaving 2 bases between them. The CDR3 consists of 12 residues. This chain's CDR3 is CASSFGNQPQHF. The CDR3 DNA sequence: TGTGCCAGCAGCTTCGGCAATCAGCCCCAGCATTTT.

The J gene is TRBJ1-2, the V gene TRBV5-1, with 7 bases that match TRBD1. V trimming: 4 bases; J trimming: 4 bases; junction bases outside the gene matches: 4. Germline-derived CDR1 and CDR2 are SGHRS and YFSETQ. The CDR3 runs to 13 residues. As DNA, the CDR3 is TGCGCCAGCAGCGCTGACAGGGCCTATGGCTACACCTTC. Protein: CASSADRAYGYTF.

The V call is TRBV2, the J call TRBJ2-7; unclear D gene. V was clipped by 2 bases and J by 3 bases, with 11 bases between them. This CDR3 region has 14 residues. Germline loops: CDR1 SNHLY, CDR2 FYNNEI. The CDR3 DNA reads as TGTGCCAGCAGTGAAAGGCAGCTAAACTACGAGCAGTACTTC. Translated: CASSERQLNYEQYF.

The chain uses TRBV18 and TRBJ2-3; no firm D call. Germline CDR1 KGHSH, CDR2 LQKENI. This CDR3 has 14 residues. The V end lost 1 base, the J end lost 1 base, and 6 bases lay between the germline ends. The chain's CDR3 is CASSPLGRTDTQYF. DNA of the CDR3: TGTGCCAGCTCACCACTCGGTCGCACAGATACGCAGTATTTT.

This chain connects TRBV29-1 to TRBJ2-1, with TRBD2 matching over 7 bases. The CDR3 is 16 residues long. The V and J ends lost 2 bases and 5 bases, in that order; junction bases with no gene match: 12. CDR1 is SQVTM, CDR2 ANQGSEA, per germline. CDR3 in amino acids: CSVEKTSLGMNNEQFF. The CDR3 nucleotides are TGCAGCGTTGAAAAGACTAGCCTGGGAATGAACAATGAGCAGTTCTTC.

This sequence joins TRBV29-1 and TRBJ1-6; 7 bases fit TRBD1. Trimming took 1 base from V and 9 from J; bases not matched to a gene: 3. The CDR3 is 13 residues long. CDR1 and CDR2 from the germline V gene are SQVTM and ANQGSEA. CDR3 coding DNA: TGCAGCGTTGAAGTAGGGGGCGGTTCACCCCTCCACTTT. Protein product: CSVEVGGGSPLHF. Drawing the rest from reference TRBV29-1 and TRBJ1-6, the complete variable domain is SAVISQKPSRDICQRGTSLTIQCQVDSQVTMMFWYRQQPGQSLTLIATANQGSEATYESGFVIDKFPISRPNLTFSTLTVSNMSPEDSSIYLCSVEVGGGSPLHFGNGTRLTVT.